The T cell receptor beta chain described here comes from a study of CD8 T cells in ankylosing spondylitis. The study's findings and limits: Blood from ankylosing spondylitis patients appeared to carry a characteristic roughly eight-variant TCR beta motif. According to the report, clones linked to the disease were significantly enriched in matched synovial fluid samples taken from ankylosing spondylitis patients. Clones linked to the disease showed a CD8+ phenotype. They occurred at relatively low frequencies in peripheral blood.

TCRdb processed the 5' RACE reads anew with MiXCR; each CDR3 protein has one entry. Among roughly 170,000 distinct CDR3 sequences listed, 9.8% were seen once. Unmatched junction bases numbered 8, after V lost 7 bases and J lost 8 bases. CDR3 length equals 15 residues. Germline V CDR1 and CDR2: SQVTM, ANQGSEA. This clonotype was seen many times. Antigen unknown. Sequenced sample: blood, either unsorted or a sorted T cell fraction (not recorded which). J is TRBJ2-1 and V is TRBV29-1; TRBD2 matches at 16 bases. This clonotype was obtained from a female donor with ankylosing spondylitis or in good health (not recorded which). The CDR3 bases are TGCAGCGCGGGACTAGCGGGAGGGCCGCTCTATGAGCAGTTCTTC. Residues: CSAGLAGGPLYEQFF.